The rows below give T cell receptor beta chains drawn from one sample of a study of blood T cell repertoires in COVID-19. Profiled with immunoSEQ multiplex PCR; TCRdb holds only in-frame clones, not every one. The data hold 24,000 or so clones, with 65% to 90% observed a single time. Sequencing was performed on peripheral blood. The receptors originated from an elderly woman with acute or convalescent COVID-19. Both conserved end residues are part of each CDR3. Fields, in order: J gene, clone size, D gene, V gene, CDR3 protein, CDR3 DNA. A D gene is named only where the DNA matches it firmly. The size field is filled for only some rows; it gives once, few, many or a size class.

J: TRBJ1-3; size: .; D: .; V: TRBV18; CDR3: CASSPPGRSSGNTIYF; DNA: TGTGCCAGCTCACCACCAGGGAGAAGCTCTGGAAACACCATATATTTT
J: TRBJ1-3; size: .; D: .; V: TRBV15; CDR3: CATRPGTDSGNTIYF; DNA: TGTGCCACCAGACCCGGGACTGACTCTGGAAACACCATATATTTT
J: TRBJ2-7; size: .; D: .; V: TRBV7-9; CDR3: CASYNRRRYF; DNA: TGTGCCAGCTATAACAGAAGACGATACTTC
J: TRBJ2-5; size: .; D: TRBD2; V: TRBV19; CDR3: CASSSGGGFQETQYF; DNA: TGTGCCAGTAGTTCTGGCGGGGGGTTCCAAGAGACCCAGTACTTC
J: TRBJ2-7; size: .; D: TRBD1; V: TRBV4-3; CDR3: CASSQEQTGQIYEQYF; DNA: TGCGCCAGCAGCCAAGAGCAAACGGGACAGATCTACGAGCAGTACTTC
J: TRBJ2-1; size: .; D: .; V: TRBV21-1; CDR3: CASSKAPGLAVPSSYNEQFF; DNA: TGTGCCAGCAGCAAAGCGCCGGGACTAGCGGTGCCGAGCTCCTACAATGAGCAGTTCTTC
J: TRBJ2-7; size: .; D: .; V: TRBV19; CDR3: CAKWKGRVSYEQYF; DNA: TGTGCCAAGTGGAAAGGGAGAGTCTCCTACGAGCAGTACTTC
J: TRBJ1-4; size: .; D: TRBD1; V: TRBV10-2; CDR3: CASSDGTGGKEKLFF; DNA: TGCGCCAGCAGTGATGGGACAGGGGGCAAAGAAAAACTGTTTTTT
J: TRBJ2-1; size: few; D: TRBD2; V: TRBV5-1; CDR3: CASSQETSGGRPQFF; DNA: TGCGCCAGCAGCCAAGAGACATCGGGAGGTCGTCCACAGTTCTTC
J: TRBJ2-2; size: .; D: TRBD2; V: TRBV5-1; CDR3: CASSSSGWRGGSGELFF; DNA: TGCGCCAGCAGCTCCTCCGGCTGGCGGGGGGGTTCCGGGGAGCTGTTTTTT
J: TRBJ1-1; size: .; D: .; V: TRBV11-2; CDR3: CASSLDRGRGAFF; DNA: TGTGCCAGCAGCTTAGATCGGGGGAGGGGAGCTTTCTTT
J: TRBJ2-7; size: few; D: TRBD1; V: TRBV30; CDR3: CAWGPGQGFNEQYF; DNA: TGTGCCTGGGGGCCGGGACAGGGTTTCAACGAGCAGTACTTC
J: TRBJ1-2; size: once; D: .; V: TRBV2; CDR3: CASSVTVSYGYTF; DNA: TGTGCCAGCAGCGTGACAGTTTCCTATGGCTACACCTTC
J: TRBJ2-1; size: .; D: .; V: TRBV7-9; CDR3: CASKQGSGEQFF; DNA: TGTGCCAGCAAGCAGGGTTCAGGTGAGCAGTTCTTC
J: TRBJ1-6; size: .; D: TRBD1; V: TRBV18; CDR3: CASSPDRDSPLHF; DNA: TGTGCCAGCTCACCCGACAGGGACTCACCCCTCCACTTT
J: TRBJ2-1; size: once; D: .; V: TRBV5-5; CDR3: CASSLTRMHEQFF; DNA: TGTGCCAGCAGCTTAACTAGGATGCATGAGCAGTTCTTC
J: TRBJ2-3; size: .; D: .; V: TRBV27; CDR3: CASSLWGVTDTQYF; DNA: TGTGCCAGCAGTTTATGGGGGGTCACAGATACGCAGTATTTT
J: TRBJ1-2; size: .; D: TRBD1; V: TRBV7-2; CDR3: CASSSNRGQGGYTF; DNA: TGTGCCAGCAGCTCGAACAGGGGGCAGGGTGGCTACACCTTC
J: TRBJ1-5; size: .; D: .; V: TRBV29-1; CDR3: CSVEKPDLRELPQHF; DNA: TGCAGCGTTGAAAAGCCCGATCTACGGGAATTGCCCCAGCATTTT
J: TRBJ2-2; size: few; D: TRBD2; V: TRBV11-3; CDR3: CASSLTAGTSGRAAGELFF; DNA: TGTGCCAGCAGCTTAACCGCAGGGACTAGCGGGAGGGCCGCCGGGGAGCTGTTTTTT
J: TRBJ1-1; size: .; D: .; V: TRBV7-8; CDR3: CASSLVLGEAEAFF; DNA: TGTGCCAGCAGCCTGGTGCTAGGGGAGGCTGAAGCTTTCTTT
J: TRBJ2-4; size: .; D: .; V: TRBV30; CDR3: CAWGRLLAKNIQYF; DNA: TGTGCCTGGGGGAGGCTCCTGGCCAAAAACATTCAGTACTTC
J: TRBJ2-7; size: .; D: TRBD2; V: TRBV10-3; CDR3: CATRDSSGRMHEQYF; DNA: TGTGCCACTCGAGACTCTAGCGGGAGAATGCACGAGCAGTACTTC